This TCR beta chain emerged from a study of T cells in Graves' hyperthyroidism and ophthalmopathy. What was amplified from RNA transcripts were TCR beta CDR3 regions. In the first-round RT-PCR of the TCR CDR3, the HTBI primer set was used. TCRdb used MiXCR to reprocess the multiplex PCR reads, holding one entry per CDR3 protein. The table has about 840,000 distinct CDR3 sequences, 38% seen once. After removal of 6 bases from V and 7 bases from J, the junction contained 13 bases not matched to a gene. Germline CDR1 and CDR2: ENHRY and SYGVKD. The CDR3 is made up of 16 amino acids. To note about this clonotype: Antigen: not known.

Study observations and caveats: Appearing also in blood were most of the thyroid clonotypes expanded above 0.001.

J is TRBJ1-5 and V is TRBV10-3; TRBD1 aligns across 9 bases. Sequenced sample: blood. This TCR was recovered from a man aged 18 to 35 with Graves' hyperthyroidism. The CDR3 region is CAISMGQGGNSQPQHF. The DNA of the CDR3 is TGTGCCATCAGCATGGGACAGGGTGGAAACAGCCAGCCCCAGCATTTT.